The 13 T cell receptor beta chains given below trace back to one sample, sequenced in a study of blood T cell repertoires in COVID-19. This table comes from immunoSEQ multiplex PCR, and its TCRdb copy is limited to in-frame clones, with some not included. The repertoire holds approximately 250,000 clones, with around nine tenths as singletons. The source material was peripheral blood. The receptor source for this set is a man aged 35 to 55 with active or convalescent COVID-19.

The rearrangement joins TRBV24-1 to TRBJ2-5, with no clear D. V shed 1 base and J shed 3 bases, with 11 bases lying between them. CDR3 length equals 15 residues. CDR1 is KGHDR, CDR2 SFDVKD, per germline. CDR3 loop: CATSDFSTVEETQYF. Here the CDR3 DNA reads TGTGCCACCAGTGATTTCAGCACAGTTGAAGAGACCCAGTACTTC.

The rearrangement links TRBV27 to TRBJ2-7, with 7 bases lining up with TRBD1. This CDR3 comprises 14 residues. CDR1 is MNHEY and CDR2 is SMNVEV in the germline V gene (reference sequence). V shed 6 bases, J shed 3 bases, and the junction held 8 bases outside the gene matches. The CDR3 coding sequence is TGTGCCAGCAGGCCACAGGGGATACTCTACGAGCAGTACTTC. Its translation: CASRPQGILYEQYF.

V and J are TRBV5-1 and TRBJ1-2; the match to TRBD1 covers 7 bases. CDR1 and CDR2 (germline): SGHRS, YFSETQ. The CDR3 consists of 19 residues. V gave up 0 bases and J gave up 4 bases; unmatched junction bases: 18. The CDR3 bases are TGCGCCAGCAGCTTGGAACTACAGGGGCCCGGGGGTATTCTCTATGGCTACACCTTC. This codes for CASSLELQGPGGILYGYTF.

This clone was found a few times. The gene calls are TRBV11-3 and TRBJ1-5, with D possibly TRBD1 on 5 matching bases. V dropped 1 base and J dropped 0 bases, with 19 bases sitting between them. The CDR3 is 19 residues long. Germline V gene lookup returns CDR1 SGHNT and CDR2 YENEEA. The CDR3: CASSLASGGGADSNQPQHF. The CDR3 DNA follows: TGTGCCAGCAGCTTAGCCTCCGGGGGGGGAGCGGATAGCAATCAGCCCCAGCATTTT.

This rearrangement joins TRBV28 to TRBJ1-5, with D maybe TRBD1 (6 bases). The CDR3 loop spans 11 amino acids. Trimming left V 7 bases short and J 8 bases short, with 9 bases between. Per the germline V gene, CDR1 is MDHEN and CDR2 is SYDVKM. CDR3 nucleotides: TGTGCCAGCACCGCAGGGGAGCCCCAGCATTTT. Translation: CASTAGEPQHF.

This chain connects TRBV19 to TRBJ2-7; 7 bases line up with TRBD1. CDR1 is LNHDA and CDR2 is SQIVND in the germline V gene (reference sequence). The trim removed 6 bases at V and 3 bases at J, leaving 8 bases unmatched. The CDR3 contains 14 residues. The CDR3 protein is CASSQGQGVYEQYF. The DNA for the CDR3 is TGTGCCAGTAGCCAGGGGCAGGGGGTCTACGAGCAGTACTTC.

V and J are TRBV28 and TRBJ2-5; TRBD1 matches 9 bases. There are 13 residues in the CDR3. Germline values: CDR1 MDHEN, CDR2 SYDVKM. With 5 bases clipped from V and 5 bases from J, the junction kept 3 bases outside the gene matches. CDR3 amino acids: CASSPGTGETQYF. As DNA, the CDR3 is TGTGCCAGCAGTCCAGGGACAGGGGAGACCCAGTACTTC.

The chain carries TRBV3-1 (or the pseudogene TRBV3-2) and TRBJ2-6, with D unclear. CDR3 length: 12 residues. V lost 8 bases, J lost 0 bases, and 2 bases lay in between. The germline V gene has CDR1 LGHDT and CDR2 YNNKEL (reference sequence). The CDR3 DNA reads TGTGCCAGCCACTCTGGGGCCAACGTCCTGACTTTC. Its protein is CASHSGANVLTF.

The chain has TRBV30 and TRBJ1-5; 10 nucleotides align to TRBD1. Germline loops: CDR1 GTSNPN, CDR2 SVGIG (reference sequence). The CDR3 is 13 amino acids. V shed 7 bases and J 1 base; nucleotides not matched to a gene: 1. The DNA for the CDR3 is TGTGCCTTGGGACAGGGGAGCAATCAGCCCCAGCATTTT. Protein: CALGQGSNQPQHF.

This clone was counted between two and nine times. The CDR3 DNA reads TGTGCCAGCAGCTTAGATCCCCCAGGGGTAGGACAGCCCCAGCATTTT. It encodes CASSLDPPGVGQPQHF. The chain joins TRBV7-6 to TRBJ1-5; weak D call: TRBD1 (6 bases). This CDR3 contains 16 residues. Germline lookup yields CDR1 SGHVS and CDR2 FNYEAQ. With 1 base removed from V and 7 bases from J, the gap between germline ends came to 17 bases.

The chain uses TRBV29-1 and TRBJ2-1; 9 bases map to TRBD2. The germline CDR1 and CDR2 sequences are SQVTM and ANQGSEA. The V gene end was trimmed by 7 bases and the J gene end by 8 bases; junction bases not matched to a gene: 6. This CDR3 has 12 amino acids. CDR3 in DNA: TGCAGCGCCGGGACTAGCAGGGATGAGCAGTTCTTC. As protein: CSAGTSRDEQFF.

The chain is built from TRBV5-1 and TRBJ2-1, with a weak D call TRBD1 (7 bases). The germline V gene encodes CDR1 SGHRS and CDR2 YFSETQ. V was cut by 0 bases and J by 4 bases, with 14 bases left in between. The CDR3 sequence is 16 residues long. CDR3 DNA: TGCGCCAGCAGCTTGGGGTACCAGGGGGGATACAATGAGCAGTTCTTC. Encoded protein: CASSLGYQGGYNEQFF.

This clone was counted a single time. V is TRBV29-1 and J is TRBJ2-1, with 9 bases lining up with TRBD1. The CDR3 length is 15 residues. Germline lookup yields CDR1 SQVTM and CDR2 ANQGSEA. V trimming: 5 bases; J trimming: 4 bases; junction bases outside the gene matches: 9. The CDR3 region has the DNA TGCAGCGTTCCCCCGGGACAGGGAAAATACAATGAGCAGTTCTTC. Translated, it gives CSVPPGQGKYNEQFF.